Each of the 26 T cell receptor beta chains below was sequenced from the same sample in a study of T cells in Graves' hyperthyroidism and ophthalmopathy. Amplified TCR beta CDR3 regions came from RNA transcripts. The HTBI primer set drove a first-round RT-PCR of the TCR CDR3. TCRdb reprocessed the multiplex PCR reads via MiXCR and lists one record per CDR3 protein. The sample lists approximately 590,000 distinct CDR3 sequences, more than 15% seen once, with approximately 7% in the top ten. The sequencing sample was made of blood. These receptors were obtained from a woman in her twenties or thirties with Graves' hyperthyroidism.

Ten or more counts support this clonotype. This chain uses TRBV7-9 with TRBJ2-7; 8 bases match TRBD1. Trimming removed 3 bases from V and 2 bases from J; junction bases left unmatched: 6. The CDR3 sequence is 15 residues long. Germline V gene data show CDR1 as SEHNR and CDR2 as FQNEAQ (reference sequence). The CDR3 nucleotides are TGTGCCAGCAGCTTGCCGGGACAGGACCCCTACGAGCAGTACTTC. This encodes CASSLPGQDPYEQYF. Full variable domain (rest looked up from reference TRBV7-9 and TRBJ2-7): DTGVSQNPRHKITKRGQNVTFRCDPISEHNRLYWYRQTLGQGPEFLTYFQNEAQLEKSRLLSDRFSAERPKGSFSTLEIQRTEQGDSAMYLCASSLPGQDPYEQYFGPGTRLTVT.

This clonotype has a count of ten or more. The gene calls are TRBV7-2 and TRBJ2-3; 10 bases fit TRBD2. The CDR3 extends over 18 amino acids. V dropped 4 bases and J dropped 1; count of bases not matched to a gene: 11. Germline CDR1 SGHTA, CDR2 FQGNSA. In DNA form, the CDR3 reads TGTGCCAGCAGCTCCCAAGGGCTAGCGGGAGAGGGCACAGATACGCAGTATTTT. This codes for CASSSQGLAGEGTDTQYF.

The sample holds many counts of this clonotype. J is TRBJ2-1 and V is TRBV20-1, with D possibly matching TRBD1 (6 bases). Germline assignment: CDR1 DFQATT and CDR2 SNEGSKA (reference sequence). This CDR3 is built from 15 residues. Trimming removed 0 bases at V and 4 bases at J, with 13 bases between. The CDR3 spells CSARDWQGIYNEQFF. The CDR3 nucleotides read TGCAGTGCTAGAGATTGGCAGGGGATTTACAATGAGCAGTTCTTC.

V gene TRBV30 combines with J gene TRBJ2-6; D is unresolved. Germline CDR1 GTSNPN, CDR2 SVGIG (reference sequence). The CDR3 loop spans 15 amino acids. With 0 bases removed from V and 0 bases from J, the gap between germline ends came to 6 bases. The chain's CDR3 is CAWSVGFSGANVLTF. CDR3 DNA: TGTGCCTGGAGTGTAGGCTTCTCTGGGGCCAACGTCCTGACTTTC.

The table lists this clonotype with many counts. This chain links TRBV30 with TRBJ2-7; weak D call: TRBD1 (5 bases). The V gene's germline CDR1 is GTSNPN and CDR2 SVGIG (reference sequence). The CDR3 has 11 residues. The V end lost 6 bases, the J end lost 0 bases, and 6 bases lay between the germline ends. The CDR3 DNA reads TGTGCCTGCCAGGGCTCCTACGAGCAGTACTTC. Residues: CACQGSYEQYF.

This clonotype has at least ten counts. CDR3 nucleotide sequence: TGTGCCAGCAGTTTACAGGAAACCGGGGAGCTGTTTTTT. Amino acid sequence: CASSLQETGELFF. The rearrangement links TRBV12-3 or TRBV12-4 to TRBJ2-2, with D unclear. V gave up 2 bases and J gave up 5 bases, with 6 bases separating them. CDR3 length: 13 amino acids.

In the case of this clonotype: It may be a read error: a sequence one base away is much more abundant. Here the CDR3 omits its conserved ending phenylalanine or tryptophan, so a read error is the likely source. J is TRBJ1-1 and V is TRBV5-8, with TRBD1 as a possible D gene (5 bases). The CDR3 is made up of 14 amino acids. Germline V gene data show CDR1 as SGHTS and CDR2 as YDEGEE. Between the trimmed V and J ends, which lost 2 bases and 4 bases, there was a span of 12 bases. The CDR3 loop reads CASSLWDGSTEAFL. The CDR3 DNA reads TGTGCCAGCAGCTTATGGGACGGGTCCACTGAAGCTTTCCTT.

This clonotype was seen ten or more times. The CDR3 is CASSVGQGTEAFF. The CDR3 DNA reads as TGTGCCAGCAGTGTGGGACAGGGAACTGAAGCTTTCTTT. V usage is TRBV2 and J usage is TRBJ1-1; 9 nucleotides match TRBD1. The germline gives CDR1 SNHLY, CDR2 FYNNEI. This CDR3 is built from 13 residues. The junction had 2 bases not matched to a gene; V was cut back by 4 bases and J by 5 bases.

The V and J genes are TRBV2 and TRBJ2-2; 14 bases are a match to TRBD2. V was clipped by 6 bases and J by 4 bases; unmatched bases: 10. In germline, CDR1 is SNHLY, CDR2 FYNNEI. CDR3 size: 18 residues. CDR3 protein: CASRGPGLAGVRTGELFF. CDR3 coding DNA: TGTGCCAGCAGGGGACCGGGACTAGCGGGAGTGCGCACCGGGGAGCTGTTTTTT.

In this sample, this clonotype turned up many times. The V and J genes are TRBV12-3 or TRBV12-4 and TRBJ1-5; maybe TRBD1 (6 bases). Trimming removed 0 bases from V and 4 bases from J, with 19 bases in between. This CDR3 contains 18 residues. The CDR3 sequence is CASSLARLGGAGNQPQHF. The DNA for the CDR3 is TGTGCCAGCAGTTTAGCGCGGTTGGGGGGCGCAGGGAATCAGCCCCAGCATTTT.

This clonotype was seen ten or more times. The CDR3 reads CASSLPGGDTEAFF. DNA of the CDR3: TGTGCCAGCAGTTTACCCGGAGGGGACACTGAAGCTTTCTTT. V and J are TRBV27 and TRBJ1-1, with D perhaps matching TRBD1 (5 bases). The V gene lost 2 bases and the J gene lost 3 bases, with 10 bases spanning the gap. CDR3 length equals 14 residues. From germline, CDR1 is MNHEY and CDR2 SMNVEV (reference sequence).

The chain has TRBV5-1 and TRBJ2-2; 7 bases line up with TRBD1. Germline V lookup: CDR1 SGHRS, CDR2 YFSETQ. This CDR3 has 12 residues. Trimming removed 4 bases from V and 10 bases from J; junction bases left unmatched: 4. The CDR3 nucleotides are TGCGCCAGCAGCGCAACAGGGGTGGAGCTGTTTTTT. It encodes CASSATGVELFF.

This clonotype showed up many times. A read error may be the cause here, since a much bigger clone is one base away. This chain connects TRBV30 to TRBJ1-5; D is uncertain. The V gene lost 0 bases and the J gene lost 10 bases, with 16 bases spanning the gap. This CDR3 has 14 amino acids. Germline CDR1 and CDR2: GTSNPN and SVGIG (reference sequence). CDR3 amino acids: CAWSVHSGSHPQHF. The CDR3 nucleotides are TGTGCCTGGAGTGTACATTCGGGTTCCCATCCCCAGCATTTT. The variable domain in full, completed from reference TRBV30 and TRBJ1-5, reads SQTIHQWPATLVQPVGSPLSLECTVEGTSNPNLYWYRQAAGRGLQLLFYSVGIGQISSEVPQNLSASRPQDRQFILSSKKLLLSDSGFYLCAWSVHSGSHPQHFGDGTRLSIL.

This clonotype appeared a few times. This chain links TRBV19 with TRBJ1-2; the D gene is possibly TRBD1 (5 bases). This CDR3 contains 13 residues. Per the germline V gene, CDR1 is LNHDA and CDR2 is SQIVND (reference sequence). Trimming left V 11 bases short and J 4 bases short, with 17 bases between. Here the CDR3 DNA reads TGTGCCGCCTCGACTCCGGGGGTCTATGGCTACACCTTC. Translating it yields CAASTPGVYGYTF. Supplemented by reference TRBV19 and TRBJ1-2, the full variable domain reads DGGITQSPKYLFRKEGQNVTLSCEQNLNHDAMYWYRQDPGQGLRLIYYSQIVNDFQKGDIAEGYSVSREKKESFPLTVTSAQKNPTAFYLCAASTPGVYGYTFGSGTRLTVV.

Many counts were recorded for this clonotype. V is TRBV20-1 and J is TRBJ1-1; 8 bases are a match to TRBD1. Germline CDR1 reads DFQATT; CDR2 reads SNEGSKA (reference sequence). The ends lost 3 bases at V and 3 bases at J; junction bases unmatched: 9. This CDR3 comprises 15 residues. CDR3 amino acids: CSARRVTGVDTEAFF. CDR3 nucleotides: TGCAGTGCTAGGAGAGTGACAGGGGTGGACACTGAAGCTTTCTTT.

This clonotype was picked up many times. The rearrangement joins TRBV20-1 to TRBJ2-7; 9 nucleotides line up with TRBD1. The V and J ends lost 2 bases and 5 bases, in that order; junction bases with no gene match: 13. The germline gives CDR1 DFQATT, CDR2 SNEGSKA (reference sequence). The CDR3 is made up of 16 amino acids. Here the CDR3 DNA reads TGCAGTGCTAGACTTGGGACAGGGAGGGCATGGGACGAGCAGTACTTC. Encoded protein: CSARLGTGRAWDEQYF.

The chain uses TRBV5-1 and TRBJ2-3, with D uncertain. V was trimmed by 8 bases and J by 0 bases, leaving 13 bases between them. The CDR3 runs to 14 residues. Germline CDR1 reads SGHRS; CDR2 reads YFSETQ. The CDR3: CASSTGSSTDTQYF. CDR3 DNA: TGCGCCAGTAGTACGGGCTCTAGCACAGATACGCAGTATTTT. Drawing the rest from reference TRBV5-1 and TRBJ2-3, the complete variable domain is KAGVTQTPRYLIKTRGQQVTLSCSPISGHRSVSWYQQTPGQGLQFLFEYFSETQRNKGNFPGRFSGRQFSNSRSEMNVSTLELGDSALYLCASSTGSSTDTQYFGPGTRLTVL.

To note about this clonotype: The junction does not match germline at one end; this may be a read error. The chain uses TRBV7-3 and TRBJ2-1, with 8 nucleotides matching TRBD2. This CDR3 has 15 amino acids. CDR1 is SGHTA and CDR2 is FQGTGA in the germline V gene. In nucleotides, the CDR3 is TGTACCAGCAGCTTAGGGACTAGCTCCTACAATGAGCAGTTCTTC. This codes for CTSSLGTSSYNEQFF.

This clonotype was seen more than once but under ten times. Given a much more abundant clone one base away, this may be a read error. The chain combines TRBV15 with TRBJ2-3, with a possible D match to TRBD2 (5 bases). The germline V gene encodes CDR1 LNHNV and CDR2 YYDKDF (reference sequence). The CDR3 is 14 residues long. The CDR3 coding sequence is TGTGCCACCGGCAGCAGGAGGAGCACAGATACGCAGTATTTT. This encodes CATGSRRSTDTQYF.

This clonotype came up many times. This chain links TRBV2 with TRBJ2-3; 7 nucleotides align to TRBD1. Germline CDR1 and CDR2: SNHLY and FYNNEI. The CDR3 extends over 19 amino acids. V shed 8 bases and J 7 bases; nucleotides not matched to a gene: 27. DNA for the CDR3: TGTGCCAGCCGAGGCGGAAGAAGGCTGACGACAGGGCAGAACAATACGCAGTATTTT. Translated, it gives CASRGGRRLTTGQNNTQYF.

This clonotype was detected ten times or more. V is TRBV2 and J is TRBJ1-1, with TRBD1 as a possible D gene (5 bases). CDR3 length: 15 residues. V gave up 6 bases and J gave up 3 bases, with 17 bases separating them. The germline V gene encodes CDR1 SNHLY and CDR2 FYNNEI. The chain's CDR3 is CASSPNGQGYTEAFF. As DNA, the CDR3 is TGTGCCAGCAGCCCCAATGGCCAGGGATACACTGAAGCTTTCTTT.

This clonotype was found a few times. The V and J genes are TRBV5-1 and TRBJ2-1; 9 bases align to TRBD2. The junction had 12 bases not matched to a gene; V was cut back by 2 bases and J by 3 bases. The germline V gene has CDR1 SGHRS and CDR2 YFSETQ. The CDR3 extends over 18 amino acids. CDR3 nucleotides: TGCGCCAGCAGCTTCGATACCCGGACTAGCGCCCTCTACAATGAGCAGTTCTTC. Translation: CASSFDTRTSALYNEQFF.

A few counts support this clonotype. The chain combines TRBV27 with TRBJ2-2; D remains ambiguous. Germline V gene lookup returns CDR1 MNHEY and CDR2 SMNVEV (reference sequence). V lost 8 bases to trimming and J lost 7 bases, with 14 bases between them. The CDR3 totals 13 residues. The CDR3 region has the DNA TGTGCCAGCGGACCTAGGGCTGGCGGGGAGCTGTTTTTT. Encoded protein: CASGPRAGGELFF.

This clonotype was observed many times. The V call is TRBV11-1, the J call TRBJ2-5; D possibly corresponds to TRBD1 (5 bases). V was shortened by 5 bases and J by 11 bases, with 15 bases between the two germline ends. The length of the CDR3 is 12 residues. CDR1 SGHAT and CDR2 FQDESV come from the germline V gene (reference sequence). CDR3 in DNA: TGTGCCAGCAGCCCATCTGAAGGGGTACAGTACTTC. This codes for CASSPSEGVQYF.

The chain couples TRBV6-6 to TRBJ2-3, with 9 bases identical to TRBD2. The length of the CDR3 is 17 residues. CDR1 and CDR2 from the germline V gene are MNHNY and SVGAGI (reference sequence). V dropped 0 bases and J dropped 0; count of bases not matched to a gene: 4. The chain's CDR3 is CASSYSTSGTSTDTQYF. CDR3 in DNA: TGTGCCAGCAGTTACTCGACTAGCGGAACTAGCACAGATACGCAGTATTTT.

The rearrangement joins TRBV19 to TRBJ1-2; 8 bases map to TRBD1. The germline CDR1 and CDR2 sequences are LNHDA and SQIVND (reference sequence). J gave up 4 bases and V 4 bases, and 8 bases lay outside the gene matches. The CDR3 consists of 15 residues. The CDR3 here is CASSTSGGVSYGYTF. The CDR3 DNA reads TGTGCCAGTAGTACCTCAGGGGGCGTGAGCTATGGCTACACCTTC.